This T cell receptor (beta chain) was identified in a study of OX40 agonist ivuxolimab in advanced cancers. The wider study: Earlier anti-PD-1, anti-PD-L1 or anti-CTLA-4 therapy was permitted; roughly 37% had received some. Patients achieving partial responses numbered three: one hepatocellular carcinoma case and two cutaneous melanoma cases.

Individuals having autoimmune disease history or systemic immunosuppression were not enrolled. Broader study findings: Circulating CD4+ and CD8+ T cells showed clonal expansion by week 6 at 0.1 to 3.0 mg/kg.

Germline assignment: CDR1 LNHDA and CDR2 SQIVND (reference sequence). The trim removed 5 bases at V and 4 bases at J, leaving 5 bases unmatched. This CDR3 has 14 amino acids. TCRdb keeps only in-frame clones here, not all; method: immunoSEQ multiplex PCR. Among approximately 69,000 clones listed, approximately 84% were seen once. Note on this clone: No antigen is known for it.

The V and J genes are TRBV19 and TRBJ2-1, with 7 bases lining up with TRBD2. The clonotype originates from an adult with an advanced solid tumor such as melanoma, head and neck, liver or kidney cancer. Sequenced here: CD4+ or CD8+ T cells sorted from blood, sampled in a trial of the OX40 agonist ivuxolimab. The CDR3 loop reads CASSQIAGYNEQFF. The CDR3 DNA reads TGTGCCAGTAGTCAAATAGCGGGTTACAATGAGCAGTTCTTC.